The 30 T cell receptor beta chains reported below all come from one sample, sequenced in a study of T cell changes during pregnancy in multiple sclerosis. This table comes from immunoSEQ multiplex PCR, and its TCRdb copy is limited to in-frame clones, with some not included. The sample includes roughly 50,000 clones, about 90% of them seen just once. The sequenced sample was CD4+ T cells from peripheral blood mononuclear cells, obtained after pregnancy. The receptors were sampled from a female donor with multiple sclerosis, enrolled in a pregnancy study.

This rearrangement joins TRBV5-1 to TRBJ2-1; 8 bases map to TRBD2. Germline CDR1 and CDR2: SGHRS and YFSETQ. The V segment lost 3 bases and the J segment 9 bases; nucleotides outside the gene matches: 8. CDR3 size: 14 residues. CDR3 amino acids: CASSSTSVEVEQFF. The CDR3 DNA sequence: TGCGCCAGCAGCTCGACTAGCGTGGAGGTTGAGCAGTTCTTC.

J is TRBJ2-1 and V is TRBV18; 10 positions agree with TRBD1. The germline gives CDR1 KGHSH, CDR2 LQKENI. The CDR3 loop spans 16 amino acids. The junction had 9 bases not matched to a gene; V was cut back by 5 bases and J by 5 bases. The CDR3 nucleotides are TGTGCCAGCTCAGCCCTTGGGACAGGGGAACACAATGAGCAGTTCTTC. Translation gives CASSALGTGEHNEQFF.

The chain employs TRBV27 and TRBJ1-1; D is ambiguous. Germline assignment: CDR1 MNHEY and CDR2 SMNVEV (reference sequence). The V end was cut by 8 bases, the J end by 1 base, with 11 bases between. This CDR3 contains 13 residues. The CDR3 sequence is CASQERGNTEAFF. CDR3 sequence (DNA): TGTGCCAGCCAAGAGCGGGGGAACACTGAAGCTTTCTTT.

The CDR3 region has the DNA TGTGCCAGCTCACCCCGGGAGGCCTCCATCCGGGGCTACACCTTC. Its protein is CASSPREASIRGYTF. The chain joins TRBV18 to TRBJ1-2; D gene uncertain. V lost 3 bases, J lost 8 bases, and 19 bases lay in between. The CDR3 contains 15 residues. Germline-derived CDR1 and CDR2 are KGHSH and LQKENI.

The chain is built from TRBV7-5 and TRBJ2-5; the table gives TRBD1 as D, unverified against the DNA. TRBV7-5 has pseudogene status. This CDR3 is built from 14 residues. CDR3 in DNA: TGTGTCAGAAGCTTATCAGGGCGCCACGAGACCCAGTACTTC. Protein sequence: CVRSLSGRHETQYF.

The chain combines TRBV7-2 with TRBJ1-1; D not resolved. V shed 6 bases and J shed 1 base, with 9 bases lying between them. The CDR3 loop spans 13 amino acids. Germline CDR1 and CDR2: SGHTA and FQGNSA. CDR3 DNA sequence: TGTGCCAGCAGTCCGGGGAGGAACACTGAAGCTTTCTTT. Its translation is CASSPGRNTEAFF.

This chain connects TRBV28 to TRBJ2-2, with 7 bases that match TRBD2. Losses at the gene ends were 3 bases for V and 5 bases for J; bases not matched to a gene: 12. In germline, CDR1 is MDHEN, CDR2 SYDVKM. CDR3 length: 17 residues. The CDR3 spells CASSFWEGGRGTGELFF. The CDR3 DNA follows: TGTGCCAGCAGTTTTTGGGAGGGCGGGAGAGGGACCGGGGAGCTGTTTTTT.

The chain joins TRBV5-4 to TRBJ2-1; 16 bases fit TRBD2. This CDR3 has 19 residues. V shed 4 bases, J shed 8 bases, and the junction held 15 bases outside the gene matches. The V gene's germline CDR1 is SGHNT and CDR2 YYREEE (reference sequence). The CDR3 bases are TGTGCCAGCAGCCCCGAAAGCACCGGGACTAGCGGGAGGGGCTATGAGCAGTTCTTC. This encodes CASSPESTGTSGRGYEQFF.

This clone was recorded once. The J gene is TRBJ2-1, the V gene TRBV6-1; D remains ambiguous. Germline V lookup: CDR1 MNHNS, CDR2 SASEGT. CDR3 length equals 14 residues. Trimming shortened V by 4 bases and J by 3 bases, and 10 bases separated the two germline ends. The CDR3 reads CASSGSRGYNEQFF. CDR3 bases: TGTGCCAGCAGTGGCAGCCGAGGCTACAATGAGCAGTTCTTC.

Only one count was recorded for this clone. DNA for the CDR3: TGTGCCAGCACTCGGACAGGGAGGGACTATGGCTACACCTTC. Encoded protein: CASTRTGRDYGYTF. V is TRBV27 and J is TRBJ1-2; TRBD1 matches at 8 bases. The germline CDR1 and CDR2 sequences are MNHEY and SMNVEV (reference sequence). Trimming removed 7 bases from V and 3 bases from J; junction bases left unmatched: 7. The CDR3 loop spans 14 amino acids.

This chain uses TRBV5-1 with TRBJ2-7; 8 nucleotides align to TRBD2. The CDR3 has 15 amino acids. The trim removed 4 bases at V and 5 bases at J, leaving 11 bases unmatched. Germline V gene sequence: CDR1 SGHRS, CDR2 YFSETQ. The CDR3 loop reads CASSPGSGSQNEQYF. The CDR3 DNA is TGCGCCAGCAGCCCGGGGAGCGGGAGTCAAAACGAGCAGTACTTC.

This sequence joins TRBV7-9 and TRBJ2-5; TRBD1 might be the D (6 bases). V was clipped by 1 base and J by 1 base, with 10 bases between them. There are 15 residues in the CDR3. Germline lookup yields CDR1 SEHNR and CDR2 FQNEAQ (reference sequence). The CDR3 is CASSLGTDFQETQYF. The CDR3 region has the DNA TGTGCCAGCAGCTTAGGGACAGACTTCCAAGAGACCCAGTACTTC.

This chain links TRBV5-1 with TRBJ1-4; no definite D call. Germline V gene data show CDR1 as SGHRS and CDR2 as YFSETQ. The CDR3 loop spans 14 amino acids. V lost 0 bases and J 1 base, leaving 4 bases between the germline ends. CDR3 protein: CASSLGVTNEKLFF. The CDR3, as DNA: TGCGCCAGCAGCTTGGGCGTAACTAATGAAAAACTGTTTTTT.

The CDR3: CASSALPPGALSYNEQFF. DNA for the CDR3: TGTGCCAGCAGCGCCCTCCCACCGGGTGCTCTCTCCTACAATGAGCAGTTCTTC. The rearrangement links TRBV7-3 to TRBJ2-1; no clear D gene. The CDR3 spans 18 residues. CDR1 and CDR2 (germline): SGHTA, FQGTGA. Trimming stripped 5 bases from V and 0 bases from J, with 20 bases between.

This rearrangement joins TRBV5-1 to TRBJ2-3; tentatively, D is TRBD1 (5 bases). CDR1 and CDR2 from the germline V gene are SGHRS and YFSETQ. V lost 1 base and J 4 bases, leaving 10 bases between the germline ends. CDR3 size: 14 residues. The CDR3 spells CASSLRQGPDTQYF. CDR3 sequence (DNA): TGCGCCAGCAGCTTGCGGCAGGGCCCAGATACGCAGTATTTT.

The CDR3 reads CAIRETSGSKETQYF. CDR3 DNA: TGTGCCATCAGGGAGACTAGCGGGAGTAAAGAGACCCAGTACTTC. This chain links TRBV10-3 with TRBJ2-5; 12 bases line up with TRBD2. Germline loops: CDR1 ENHRY, CDR2 SYGVKD. The CDR3 loop spans 15 amino acids. V was clipped by 6 bases and J by 3 bases; unmatched bases: 5.

This chain connects TRBV5-6 to TRBJ1-1, with D possibly matching TRBD1 (5 bases). CDR1 and CDR2 (germline): SGHDT, YYEEEE. Between the trimmed V and J ends, which lost 4 bases and 5 bases, there was a span of 15 bases. This CDR3 contains 14 residues. The CDR3 loop is CASSAEVGGTEAFF. CDR3 sequence (DNA): TGTGCCAGCAGCGCCGAGGTGGGGGGAACTGAAGCTTTCTTT. The full variable domain, rest sourced from reference TRBV5-6 and TRBJ1-1, is DAGVTQSPTHLIKTRGQQVTLRCSPKSGHDTVSWYQQALGQGPQFIFQYYEEEERQRGNFPDRFSGHQFPNYSSELNVNALLLGDSALYLCASSAEVGGTEAFFGQGTRLTVV.

This clone has only one observation. The genes are TRBV7-2 and TRBJ1-1; TRBD1 matches at 7 bases. V lost 4 bases and J lost 10; bases outside the gene matches: 6. The CDR3 has 12 residues. CDR1 and CDR2 (germline): SGHTA, FQGNSA. CDR3 nucleotides: TGTGCCAGCAGCTCGAACAGGGGTGGAGCTTTCTTT. It is translated as CASSSNRGGAFF.

To note about this clone: Within the sample, other DNA sequences also encode this same CDR3. The chain is built from TRBV27 and TRBJ1-2, with a possible D match to TRBD1 (6 bases). CDR3 size: 12 residues. Per the germline V gene, CDR1 is MNHEY and CDR2 is SMNVEV (reference sequence). V lost 9 bases and J 8 bases, leaving 16 bases between the germline ends. CDR3 in amino acids: CASRRPQGGYTF. In DNA, the CDR3 is TGTGCCAGTAGGAGGCCACAGGGCGGCTACACCTTC.

The rearrangement joins TRBV6-1 to TRBJ2-7; 8 nucleotides match TRBD1. The CDR3 loop spans 13 amino acids. With V trimmed by 6 bases and J by 2 bases, 3 bases remained unmatched. From germline, CDR1 is MNHNS and CDR2 SASEGT. CDR3 sequence (DNA): TGTGCCAGCAGCCGACAGGGGCCCTACGAGCAGTACTTC. This sequence encodes CASSRQGPYEQYF.

This chain connects TRBV4-1 to TRBJ1-2; 8 bases line up with TRBD1. V trimming: 3 bases; J trimming: 3 bases; junction bases outside the gene matches: 3. Germline assignment: CDR1 MGHRA and CDR2 YSYEKL. The CDR3 sequence is 14 residues long. CDR3 residues: CASSQPGQDYGYTF. Here the CDR3 DNA reads TGCGCCAGCAGCCAGCCGGGACAGGACTATGGCTACACCTTC.

The J gene is TRBJ2-1, the V gene TRBV5-6; TRBD2 agrees at 12 bases. Germline lookup yields CDR1 SGHDT and CDR2 YYEEEE. V dropped 2 bases and J dropped 5; count of bases not matched to a gene: 11. The CDR3 is 18 amino acids. This CDR3 is CASSFLAGGPGYNNEQFF. CDR3 in DNA: TGTGCCAGCAGCTTCCTAGCGGGAGGGCCTGGGTATAACAATGAGCAGTTCTTC. The entire variable domain, with the rest obtained from reference TRBV5-6 and TRBJ2-1, is as follows: DAGVTQSPTHLIKTRGQQVTLRCSPKSGHDTVSWYQQALGQGPQFIFQYYEEEERQRGNFPDRFSGHQFPNYSSELNVNALLLGDSALYLCASSFLAGGPGYNNEQFFGPGTRLTVL.

The chain uses TRBV4-3 and TRBJ1-4; D gene unclear. Between the trimmed V and J ends, which lost 0 bases and 8 bases, there was a span of 16 bases. The germline CDR1 and CDR2 sequences are LGHNA and YSLEER. The CDR3 is made up of 16 amino acids. Here the CDR3 reads CASSQDPPNSREKLFF. For the CDR3, the DNA is TGCGCCAGCAGCCAAGATCCCCCCAACAGCCGCGAAAAACTGTTTTTT.

The chain employs TRBV19 and TRBJ2-2; TRBD1 agrees at 10 bases. CDR3 size: 15 residues. Germline values: CDR1 LNHDA, CDR2 SQIVND (reference sequence). V shed 5 bases, J shed 4 bases, and the junction held 4 bases outside the gene matches. For the CDR3, the DNA is TGTGCCAGTAGTGTGACAGGGGGCGGCACCGGGGAGCTGTTTTTT. It is translated as CASSVTGGGTGELFF.

The genes are TRBV7-2 and TRBJ2-2; D may be TRBD2 (6 bases). The length of the CDR3 is 17 residues. Germline CDR1 is SGHTA and CDR2 is FQGNSA. Trimming removed 5 bases from V and 0 bases from J, with 16 bases in between. The CDR3 nucleotides read TGTGCCAGCAGCCCATATCAAGCGGGCTCGAACACCGGGGAGCTGTTTTTT. Its translation: CASSPYQAGSNTGELFF.

The V and J genes are TRBV7-6 and TRBJ1-1; D is unresolved. Germline V gene sequence: CDR1 SGHVS, CDR2 FNYEAQ. V was clipped by 5 bases and J by 1 base, with 14 bases between them. The CDR3 is made up of 15 amino acids. CDR3 sequence (DNA): TGTGCCAGCAGCCCGGGATGGCCGGAGAACACTGAAGCTTTCTTT. As protein: CASSPGWPENTEAFF.

The rearrangement uses TRBV6-5 and TRBJ1-5; D is uncertain. The germline V and J ends were trimmed by 6 bases and 7 bases, with 19 bases remaining between them. The germline V gene has CDR1 MNHEY and CDR2 SVGAGI. The CDR3 is 15 residues long. CDR3 sequence (DNA): TGTGCCAGCAGCCCCGGTGGTGGTGTTTACCAGCCCCAGCATTTT. Translating gives CASSPGGGVYQPQHF.

This chain connects TRBV5-1 to TRBJ2-3; 7 bases map to TRBD2. CDR3 length equals 14 residues. Trimming at V came to 4 bases and at J to 2 bases, leaving 4 bases not matched to a gene. CDR1 and CDR2 (germline): SGHRS, YFSETQ. CDR3 amino acids: CASSPGLFTDTQYF. The CDR3 DNA reads as TGCGCCAGCAGCCCGGGACTATTCACAGATACGCAGTATTTT.

This clone was detected only once. The genes are TRBV18 and TRBJ2-4, with D unclear. The CDR3 covers 16 residues. Germline lookup yields CDR1 KGHSH and CDR2 LQKENI. The ends were cut back, 4 bases at V and 0 bases at J, with 13 bases in the middle. This CDR3 is CASSLLPSLAKNIQYF. CDR3 in DNA: TGTGCCAGCTCACTACTACCATCACTAGCCAAAAACATTCAGTACTTC.

The chain uses TRBV10-2 and TRBJ2-7; 9 nucleotides line up with TRBD1. After removal of 4 bases from V and 2 bases from J, the junction contained 6 bases not matched to a gene. CDR3 length: 15 residues. Looked up from germline, CDR1 is WSHSY and CDR2 is SAAADI. The CDR3 DNA sequence: TGCGCCAGCAGTGCCCCCGGGACAGGGACCTACGAGCAGTACTTC. This codes for CASSAPGTGTYEQYF.